What follows are 5 T cell receptor beta chains derived from one specimen sequenced in a study of a mutant IDH1 vaccine in newly diagnosed glioma. Time point here: baseline, week 1 (first vaccination visit). Sample treatment: pre-vaccination baseline after standard-of-care therapy. Only in-frame clones appear in the TCRdb table, and some are missing; sequencing was by immunoSEQ multiplex PCR. This table holds tens of thousands of clones, 82% found once. The sample was PBMCs, taken from a glioma patient treated with radiotherapy, temozolomide or both. All receptors derive from a man aged 25-45 years with glioma.

The chain has TRBV4-1 and TRBJ1-2; D is unresolved. Germline assignment: CDR1 MGHRA and CDR2 YSYEKL. V was clipped by 2 bases and J by 5 bases, with 15 bases between them. CDR3 length equals 15 residues. CDR3: CASSQNHPGVYGYTF. The CDR3 nucleotides are TGCGCCAGCAGCCAAAACCATCCAGGTGTTTATGGCTACACCTTC.

CDR3 nucleotide sequence: TGCAGCGTTCTTGGTCGGACGAACACCGGGGAGCTGTTTTTT. This encodes CSVLGRTNTGELFF. The V and J genes are TRBV29-1 and TRBJ2-2; no reliable D call. Germline V gene lookup returns CDR1 SQVTM and CDR2 ANQGSEA. This CDR3 is 14 amino acids long. Trimming took off 5 bases at V and 0 bases at J, with 10 bases between the two ends.

This clone showed up just once. The chain employs TRBV5-4 and TRBJ2-5; 7 bases map to TRBD2. The V gene end was trimmed by 7 bases and the J gene end by 2 bases; junction bases not matched to a gene: 11. The CDR3 covers 15 residues. Germline V gives CDR1 SGHNT, CDR2 YYREEE (reference sequence). CDR3 in amino acids: CASFSGLADQETQYF. In DNA, the CDR3 is TGTGCCAGCTTCAGTGGCCTAGCGGATCAAGAGACCCAGTACTTC.

This clone has a handful of counts. The chain uses TRBV4-2 and TRBJ1-5; D gene uncertain. The V gene lost 2 bases and the J gene lost 7 bases, with 9 bases spanning the gap. Germline CDR1 and CDR2: LGHNA and YNFKEQ. This CDR3 is 13 amino acids long. The CDR3 DNA reads as TGTGCCAGCAGCCAACATAAGCTGCAGCCCCAGCATTTT. Its translation is CASSQHKLQPQHF.

The chain joins TRBV5-6 to TRBJ1-4; 9 nucleotides line up with TRBD1. Trimming cost V 2 bases and J 2 bases; bases outside gene matches: 10. The CDR3 is 18 amino acids. Germline CDR1 SGHDT, CDR2 YYEEEE. The CDR3 DNA sequence: TGTGCCAGCAGCTTAGGGACAGGGAGAGGTAGGACTAATGAAAAACTGTTTTTT. It yields the protein CASSLGTGRGRTNEKLFF.